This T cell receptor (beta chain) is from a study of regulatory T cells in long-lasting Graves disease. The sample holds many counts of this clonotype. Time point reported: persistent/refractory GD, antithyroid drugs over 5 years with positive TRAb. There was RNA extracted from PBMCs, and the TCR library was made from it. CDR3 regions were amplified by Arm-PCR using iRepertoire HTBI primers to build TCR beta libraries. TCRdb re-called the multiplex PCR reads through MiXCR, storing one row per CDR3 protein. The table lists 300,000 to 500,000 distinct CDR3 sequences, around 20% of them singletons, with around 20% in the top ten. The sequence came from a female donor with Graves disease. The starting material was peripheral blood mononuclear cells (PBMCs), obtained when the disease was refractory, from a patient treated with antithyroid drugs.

In DNA, the CDR3 is TGTGCCAGCAGTTCGATGGGACAGTCTTCTTCGGAAAAACTGTTTTTT. Translation gives CASSSMGQSSSEKLFF. The chain couples TRBV12-3 or TRBV12-4 to TRBJ1-4; 7 bases match TRBD1. V shed 4 bases, J shed 8 bases, and the junction held 13 bases outside the gene matches. This CDR3 spans 16 amino acids.